Listed below are T cell receptor beta chains from one sample, sequenced in a study of blood T cell repertoires in COVID-19. This table comes from immunoSEQ multiplex PCR, and its TCRdb copy is limited to in-frame clones, with some not included. The sample lists about 190,000 clones, roughly 80% occurring once. What was sequenced was peripheral blood. The receptors were sampled from a man aged 50 to 60 who had recovered from COVID-19. The CDR3 runs from the conserved cysteine through the conserved F or W. D genes are given only for firm matches. A row's size may be missing; if present it is once, few, many or a size class.

>TRBD1|TRBJ1-5|15|NA|TRBV7-2
CASSAAGGGNQPQHF
TGTGCCAGCAGCGCAGCAGGGGGCGGCAATCAGCCCCAGCATTTT
>TRBD2|TRBJ2-1|16|NA|TRBV7-9
CASSLFSGFSYNEQFF
TGTGCCAGCAGCTTATTTAGCGGGTTTTCCTACAATGAGCAGTTCTTC
>TRBD2|TRBJ2-2|13|NA|TRBV6-5
CAAGLPNTGELFF
TGTGCAGCGGGACTGCCGAACACCGGGGAGCTGTTTTTT
>TRBD1|TRBJ2-7|13|once|TRBV4-2
CASSQAQGSEQYF
TGTGCCAGCAGCCAGGCACAGGGGAGCGAGCAGTACTTC
>TRBD2|TRBJ2-1|14|NA|TRBV30
CACISGSSYNEQFF
TGTGCCTGCATTAGCGGGAGTTCCTACAATGAGCAGTTCTTC
>NA|TRBJ2-7|15|few|TRBV7-9
CASSPAGGFSYEQYF
TGTGCCAGCAGTCCAGCGGGTGGGTTCTCCTACGAGCAGTACTTC
>TRBD2|TRBJ2-3|15|NA|TRBV7-3
CASSFASGGTDTQYF
TGTGCCAGCAGCTTCGCTAGCGGAGGCACAGATACGCAGTATTTT
>TRBD2|TRBJ2-3|19|NA|TRBV4-2
CASSQDEGLAVREADTQYF
TGTGCCAGCAGCCAAGATGAGGGACTAGCGGTGCGGGAGGCAGATACGCAGTATTTT
>TRBD2|TRBJ2-7|15|NA|TRBV20-1
CSASNLASGSGEQYF
TGCAGTGCTAGTAATCTCGCTAGCGGGAGTGGCGAGCAGTACTTC
>TRBD1|TRBJ2-7|13|NA|TRBV5-5
CASSPDRPGEQYF
TGTGCCAGCAGCCCGGACAGGCCGGGAGAGCAGTACTTC
>TRBD2|TRBJ2-2|17|once|TRBV27
CASSGLAGVGNTGELFF
TGTGCCAGCAGCGGACTAGCGGGAGTTGGCAACACCGGGGAGCTGTTTTTT
>NA|TRBJ1-2|14|NA|TRBV7-2
CASSFRQVLYGYTF
TGTGCCAGCAGCTTCCGACAGGTTCTCTATGGCTACACCTTC
>NA|TRBJ2-1|12|NA|TRBV18
CASSPFIYEQFF
TGTGCCAGCTCACCATTTATCTATGAGCAGTTCTTC
>TRBD2|TRBJ2-7|18|NA|TRBV27
CASSPLDPTSGDIYEQYF
TGTGCCAGCAGTCCCCTTGACCCTACTAGCGGAGATATATACGAGCAGTACTTC
>TRBD2|TRBJ2-1|13|NA|TRBV6-5
CASSYGAGDEQFF
TGTGCCAGCAGTTACGGGGCGGGGGATGAGCAGTTCTTC
>TRBD2|TRBJ2-1|16|NA|TRBV7-8
CASSPTSGRPVNEQFF
TGTGCCAGCAGCCCAACTAGCGGGAGACCCGTGAATGAGCAGTTCTTC
>TRBD2|TRBJ2-1|14|NA|TRBV6-4
CASRREYSYNEQFF
TGTGCCAGCAGGCGGGAGTATTCCTACAATGAGCAGTTCTTC
>NA|TRBJ1-2|15|NA|TRBV12-2
CASRLGGQGLNGYTF
TGTGCAAGTCGCTTAGGGGGGCAGGGTTTAAATGGCTACACCTTC
>TRBD1|TRBJ2-6|21|NA|TRBV28
CASSFVRARWDRGGGANVLTF
TGTGCCAGCAGTTTTGTAAGGGCCCGGTGGGACAGGGGAGGTGGGGCCAACGTCCTGACTTTC
>NA|TRBJ1-1|11|NA|TRBV28
CASSLITEAFF
TGTGCCAGCAGTTTAATAACTGAAGCTTTCTTT
>TRBD1|TRBJ1-1|16|NA|TRBV27
CASSLWTGGPNTEAFF
TGTGCCAGCAGTTTATGGACAGGGGGCCCGAACACTGAAGCTTTCTTT
>NA|TRBJ1-1|13|NA|TRBV6-5
CASREMFGTEAFF
TGTGCCAGCCGAGAAATGTTTGGCACTGAAGCTTTCTTT
>NA|TRBJ2-5|14|once|TRBV3-1/TRBV3-2
CASTELGSQETQYF
TGTGCCAGCACCGAACTAGGATCTCAAGAGACCCAGTACTTC
>TRBD1|TRBJ1-5|15|NA|TRBV29-1
CSVSDTGAGDQPQHF
TGCAGCGTCTCTGATACAGGGGCAGGGGATCAGCCCCAGCATTTT
>NA|TRBJ2-7|15|NA|TRBV10-2
CASSDLTVGSYEQYF
TGCGCCAGCAGTGACCTGACTGTCGGCTCCTACGAGCAGTACTTC
>NA|TRBJ2-7|13|NA|TRBV19
CASSPTMTYEQYF
TGTGCCAGTAGTCCTACCATGACCTACGAGCAGTACTTC
>TRBD2|TRBJ2-7|15|NA|TRBV10-3
CAISLKRELGYEQYF
TGTGCCATCAGCCTAAAGCGGGAGTTGGGCTACGAGCAGTACTTC
>TRBD2|TRBJ2-3|14|NA|TRBV2
CASSRREDTDTQYF
TGTGCCAGCAGTCGGCGGGAGGACACAGATACGCAGTATTTT
>NA|TRBJ2-7|13|NA|TRBV3-1/TRBV3-2
CASSHLRSYEQYF
TGTGCCAGCAGCCACCTTCGCTCCTACGAGCAGTACTTC
>TRBD1|TRBJ1-5|14|once|TRBV10-3
CAISPTGQNQPQHF
TGTGCCATCTCCCCGACAGGGCAAAATCAGCCCCAGCATTTT
>NA|TRBJ2-5|15|NA|TRBV5-4
CASSINRGREETQYF
TGTGCCAGCAGCATAAATCGGGGTAGAGAAGAGACCCAGTACTTC
>NA|TRBJ2-7|15|NA|TRBV7-6
CASSLGGGARVEQYF
TGTGCCAGCAGCTTAGGAGGGGGGGCGCGGGTCGAGCAGTACTTC
>TRBD1|TRBJ2-7|15|NA|TRBV6-1
CASSDRDRWDYEQYF
TGTGCCAGCAGTGACCGGGACAGATGGGACTACGAGCAGTACTTC
>NA|TRBJ1-4|16|NA|TRBV3-1/TRBV3-2
CASSQRSKGIVEKLFF
TGTGCCAGCAGCCAAAGAAGCAAGGGGATAGTTGAAAAACTGTTTTTT
>TRBD1|TRBJ1-3|17|NA|TRBV19
CASSTIPGTASGNTIYF
TGTGCCAGTAGTACGATCCCCGGGACAGCCTCTGGAAACACCATATATTTT